This TCR beta chain is drawn from a study of control samples from healthy donors and cancer patients. Data came from immunoSEQ multiplex PCR; TCRdb stores just in-frame clones and leaves some out. The table has approximately 99,000 clones, around four fifths seen once. V lost 0 bases to trimming and J lost 4 bases, with 9 bases between them. The CDR3 has 14 amino acids. Per germline, CDR1 SGHAT and CDR2 FQNNGV. The source is a man between 18 and 29 years old in good health. Sequenced: blood. This sequence joins TRBV11-2 and TRBJ1-1; D not resolved. The CDR3 DNA reads as TGTGCCAGCAGCTTAGACCTTCCTTCCACTGAAGCTTTCTTT. Its translation is CASSLDLPSTEAFF. The full variable domain, completed using reference TRBV11-2 and TRBJ1-1, is EAGVAQSPRYKIIEKRQSVAFWCNPISGHATLYWYQQILGQGPKLLIQFQNNGVVDDSQLPKDRFSAERLKGVDSTLKIQPAKLEDSAVYLCASSLDLPSTEAFFGQGTRLTVV.